This T cell receptor beta chain emerged from a study of sequential checkpoint blockade in melanoma. Study as a whole: Both treatment sequences were followed by maintenance nivolumab. Approximately 20 patients had tumor biopsies before treatment and at week 13. Broader study findings: Tumor T-cell fraction and clonality correlated with PD-L1 and CD8+ counts. For nivolumab-first patients, baseline tumor clonality was associated with response.

Sequencing used immunoSEQ multiplex PCR; TCRdb keeps in-frame clones, though not all of them. The sample has 2,500 to 3,000 clones; roughly a fifth are singletons. Treatment described: randomized to nivolumab then ipilimumab (arm A) or the reverse (arm B). Germline V lookup: CDR1 SGHNT, CDR2 YENEEA. Trimming cost V 4 bases and J 4 bases; bases outside gene matches: 9. The CDR3 is 16 residues long. This clone is labeled medium-sized. Its antigen is unidentified. The receptor comes from a human donor with melanoma. The source was tumor tissue (inferred from file names), collected from a patient given nivolumab and ipilimumab in sequence. This chain connects TRBV11-3 to TRBJ2-1; 8 nucleotides match TRBD1. CDR3 residues: CASSSGAQGVYNEQFF. The CDR3 DNA reads as TGTGCCAGCAGCTCTGGGGCACAGGGGGTTTACAATGAGCAGTTCTTC.